The source of this TCR beta chain is a study of T cells in Graves' hyperthyroidism and ophthalmopathy. As to this clonotype: Its antigen is unknown. Given a much more abundant clone one base away, this may be a read error.

TCR beta CDR3 regions were amplified from RNA. First-round RT-PCR of the TCR CDR3 relied on the HTBI primer set. TCRdb called the multiplex PCR reads again in MiXCR, with one record for every CDR3 protein. Among 350,000 to 400,000 distinct CDR3 sequences listed, about 14% were seen once. Study outcomes and limitations: Blood held most thyroid clonotypes expanded above 0.001 frequency.

The CDR3 has 15 residues. The ends lost 8 bases at V and 7 bases at J; junction bases unmatched: 9. Per the germline V gene, CDR1 is SNHLY and CDR2 is FYNNEI. PBMCs were obtained from roughly 10 ml fresh peripheral blood. The sequence was collected from a woman in her fifties or sixties with Graves' hyperthyroidism. This chain connects TRBV2 to TRBJ2-1, with TRBD2 matching 12 bases. Sequenced: blood. CDR3 nucleotides: TGTGCCAGCGTTGCGGCTAGCGGGGGGGGGAATGAGCAGTTCTTC. Protein sequence: CASVAASGGGNEQFF.